These T cell receptor beta chains were read from a single sample in a study of control samples from healthy donors and cancer patients. Clones were read by immunoSEQ multiplex PCR, and TCRdb kept only the in-frame ones, dropping some. Here the sample spans some 110,000 clones, 88% being singletons. Sequencing was carried out using blood. The source of these receptors is a woman in her seventies in good health. CDR3s leave out the opening cysteine and the closing phenylalanine or tryptophan.

j_call v_call cdr3_aa
TRBJ1-2 TRBV6-5 ASSSQGFHGYT
TRBJ1-5 TRBV6-1 ASSEWTDNQPQH
TRBJ1-5 TRBV11-2 ASSQGVLGNQPQH
TRBJ2-7 TRBV6-2/TRBV6-3 ASSSSTGTSEQY
TRBJ1-3 TRBV28 ASSPPLGAAAPLFSGNTIY
TRBJ2-2 TRBV24-1 ATSDTLANTGELF
TRBJ1-6 TRBV21-1 ASSRTRGRASPLH
TRBJ1-5 TRBV7-6 ASSRQGADQPQH
TRBJ1-5 TRBV19 ASTLRARSQPQH
TRBJ2-3 TRBV2 ASSETPRTQY
TRBJ2-5 TRBV13 ASSLGPLQETQY
TRBJ2-5 TRBV5-8 ASSLRVFGSQETQY
TRBJ2-5 TRBV12-3/TRBV12-4 ASSSRGRETQY
TRBJ2-2 TRBV18 ASSLDRSGELF